The present TCR beta chain was sequenced within a study of blood T cells in healthy people across ages. Overall study findings and caveats: Diversity was higher, and naive CD4+ cells more numerous, in long-lived donors than in aged donors. Conclusively comparing naive with antigen-experienced cells was impossible with unsorted PBMCs.

This CDR3 has 14 residues. V was clipped by 4 bases and J by 4 bases, with 13 bases between them. Germline-derived CDR1 and CDR2 are SEHNR and FQNEAQ (reference sequence). Points on this clonotype: Its antigen is not identified.

Next came a second PCR, run for roughly 6 to 11 cycles, which used a sample-barcoded 5' primer along with a J-beta primer mix. MiXCR, run by TCRdb on the 5' RACE reads, gives a single entry per CDR3 protein. Among some 920,000 distinct CDR3 sequences listed, roughly 51% were seen once. This clonotype was obtained from a woman aged 60-75 years in good health. Sequencing used blood. J is TRBJ1-1 and V is TRBV7-9, with D perhaps TRBD1 (5 bases). This CDR3 reads CASSSQGVSTEAFF. CDR3 nucleotide sequence: TGTGCCAGCAGCTCTCAGGGAGTGAGCACTGAAGCTTTCTTT.